This T cell receptor (beta chain) derives from a study of blood T cell repertoires in COVID-19. Between the trimmed V and J ends, which lost 0 bases and 3 bases, there was a span of 9 bases. Germline values: CDR1 SGHAT, CDR2 FQNNGV. The CDR3 extends over 14 amino acids. Per the study methods: Researchers report that nucleated cell counts were estimated from reference gene primer amplification. Profiled with immunoSEQ multiplex PCR; TCRdb holds only in-frame clones, not every one. V, J and clone size were drawn from that table, and D and trimming were deduced from the DNA. The repertoire holds about 81,000 clones, with 70% to 90% as singletons.

This TCR was sampled from a man between 70 and 80 years old with active or convalescent COVID-19. The rearrangement joins TRBV11-2 to TRBJ2-7; D remains unclear. Sequenced input: peripheral blood. The CDR3 coding sequence is TGTGCCAGCAGCTTAGACGCGCTCGGCTACGAGCAGTACTTC. Amino acids: CASSLDALGYEQYF. The whole variable domain, remainder taken from reference TRBV11-2 and TRBJ2-7, is EAGVAQSPRYKIIEKRQSVAFWCNPISGHATLYWYQQILGQGPKLLIQFQNNGVVDDSQLPKDRFSAERLKGVDSTLKIQPAKLEDSAVYLCASSLDALGYEQYFGPGTRLTVT.